This T cell receptor (beta chain) derives from a study of blood T cells in healthy people across ages. CDR3 length: 13 residues. V lost 7 bases to trimming and J lost 6 bases, with 13 bases between them. Germline values: CDR1 WNHNN, CDR2 SYGVQD (reference sequence). A J-beta primer mix and a sample-barcoded 5' primer were used in a second PCR of about 7 to 12 cycles. Via MiXCR, TCRdb re-called the 5' RACE reads, giving one row per CDR3 protein. The table has around 1,500,000 distinct CDR3 sequences, under 30% seen once; the top ten hold 7% to 9%. The chain recombines TRBV10-1 with TRBJ2-1; TRBD1 is a possible D gene (5 bases). This receptor was taken from a woman younger than 45 in good health. Specimen: blood. The CDR3 loop is CASTKGQGNEQFF. In nucleotides, the CDR3 is TGCGCCAGCACCAAAGGCCAGGGCAATGAGCAGTTCTTC.